These 18 T cell receptor beta chains share one sample of origin, sequenced in a study of metastatic and nonmetastatic thyroid tumors. Patients underwent thyroid surgery, and none had received any treatment before it. TCRdb called clones again from the PCR reads with MiXCR. The sample yields around 21,000 clones, 37% seen once. The sequencing sample was made of tumor tissue. These receptors were obtained from a female donor with papillary thyroid cancer or a benign thyroid nodule (not recorded which). Some clones in this sample may be carry-over from other donors' samples.

The J gene is TRBJ2-3, the V gene TRBV11-2; D is perhaps TRBD1 (6 bases). The CDR3 runs 14 residues. CDR1 SGHAT and CDR2 FQNNGV come from the germline V gene. V lost 5 bases to trimming and J lost 1 base, with 10 bases between them. The DNA of the CDR3 is TGTGCCAGCAGCCCGGGACACCGCACAGATACGCAGTATTTT. It is translated as CASSPGHRTDTQYF.

The chain couples TRBV28 to TRBJ1-2; 9 bases fit TRBD1. V shed 2 bases, J shed 13 bases, and the junction held 17 bases outside the gene matches. Germline V lookup: CDR1 MDHEN, CDR2 SYDVKM. The CDR3 runs 16 residues. This CDR3 reads CASSLGPGTGTPGGTF. The CDR3, as DNA: TGTGCCAGCAGTTTAGGCCCCGGGACAGGGACCCCCGGAGGCACCTTC.

This clone was detected only a few times. An end of the junction does not agree with germline; a read error may underlie this. In DNA, the CDR3 is TGCGCCAGCAGTCCAGCCGGGACTAGCGGTTACAATGAGCAGTTCTTC. This sequence encodes CASSPAGTSGYNEQFF. The chain couples TRBV6-1 to TRBJ2-1; 11 nucleotides line up with TRBD2. Germline values: CDR1 MNHNS, CDR2 SASEGT. This CDR3 comprises 16 residues.

In this sample, this clone turned up a few times. The rearrangement joins TRBV5-1 to TRBJ1-2, with D possibly matching TRBD1 (6 bases). Germline V lookup: CDR1 SGHRS, CDR2 YFSETQ. V lost 0 bases to trimming and J lost 4 bases, with 10 bases between them. This CDR3 spans 14 amino acids. CDR3 DNA: TGCGCCAGCAGCTTGGTAACAGGGACCTATGGCTACACCTTC. Amino acids: CASSLVTGTYGYTF.

A few counts support this clone. The chain is built from TRBV28 and TRBJ2-7; D possibly corresponds to TRBD2 (6 bases). The length of the CDR3 is 15 residues. Germline-derived CDR1 and CDR2 are MDHEN and SYDVKM. The germline V and J ends were trimmed by 2 bases and 2 bases, with 13 bases remaining between them. CDR3: CASSLGGHPPYEQYF. The CDR3 DNA sequence: TGTGCCAGCAGTTTAGGAGGGCATCCCCCCTACGAGCAGTACTTC.

The genes are TRBV20-1 and TRBJ2-3; 11 bases map to TRBD2. The J segment lost 4 bases and the V segment lost 6 bases, leaving 6 bases of the junction unmatched. Germline V gives CDR1 DFQATT, CDR2 SNEGSKA (reference sequence). The CDR3 is 14 amino acids. The CDR3 DNA reads TGCAGTGCGGAACTAGCGGGAGCAGCAGATACGCAGTATTTT. Protein product: CSAELAGAADTQYF.

This clone was observed a handful of times. V and J are TRBV28 and TRBJ2-4, with 9 bases lining up with TRBD1. The junction had 7 bases not matched to a gene; V was cut back by 1 base and J by 9 bases. Germline CDR1 reads MDHEN; CDR2 reads SYDVKM. The CDR3 has 15 amino acids. The CDR3 region is CASSLLGQGDTIQYF. CDR3 nucleotide sequence: TGTGCCAGCAGTTTATTGGGACAGGGTGACACCATTCAGTACTTC.

The rearrangement uses TRBV9 and TRBJ2-7, with TRBD1 identical over 10 bases. Unmatched junction bases numbered 10, after V lost 4 bases and J lost 6 bases. The CDR3 has 15 amino acids. CDR1 SGDLS and CDR2 YYNGEE come from the germline V gene. The CDR3 DNA reads TGTGCCAGCAGCAACTCCGGGACAGGGGTTGTCGAGCAGTACTTC. This encodes CASSNSGTGVVEQYF.

This clone has just a few counts. CDR3 sequence reads: CASSTGTNQPQHF. The CDR3 nucleotides read TGTGCCAGCAGCACCGGGACTAATCAGCCCCAGCATTTT. The J gene is TRBJ1-5, the V gene TRBV27; perhaps TRBD1 as D (5 bases). Trimming cost V 6 bases and J 4 bases, with 10 bases left between them. Germline values: CDR1 MNHEY, CDR2 SMNVEV (reference sequence). The CDR3 is made up of 13 amino acids.

The J gene is TRBJ2-1, the V gene TRBV12-5; D remains ambiguous. The CDR3 spans 14 residues. V lost 6 bases and J 5 bases, leaving 14 bases between the germline ends. The germline gives CDR1 LGHNT, CDR2 FRNRAP. CDR3 nucleotides: TGTGCTAGTGGGCGGTGGGCCGCGAACAATGAGCAGTTCTTC. This codes for CASGRWAANNEQFF. The complete variable domain, with remaining parts taken from reference TRBV12-5 and TRBJ2-1, reads DARVTQTPRHKVTEMGQEVTMRCQPILGHNTVFWYRQTMMQGLELLAYFRNRAPLDDSGMPKDRFSAEMPDATLATLKIQPSEPRDSAVYFCASGRWAANNEQFFGPGTRLTVL.

Here the CDR3 reads CASSLDGGGQETQYF. DNA of the CDR3: TGTGCCAGCAGCTTAGATGGGGGAGGGCAAGAGACCCAGTACTTC. The chain links TRBV11-3 to TRBJ2-5; the match to TRBD2 covers 7 bases. The J segment lost 2 bases and the V segment lost 0 bases, leaving 3 bases of the junction unmatched. The CDR3 consists of 15 residues. CDR1 and CDR2 from the germline V gene are SGHNT and YENEEA. The complete variable domain, with remaining parts taken from reference TRBV11-3 and TRBJ2-5, reads EAGVVQSPRYKIIEKKQPVAFWCNPISGHNTLYWYLQNLGQGPELLIRYENEEAVDDSQLPKDRFSAERLKGVDSTLKIQPAELGDSAVYLCASSLDGGGQETQYFGPGTRLLVL.

The chain is built from TRBV28 and TRBJ1-2; D gene unclear. CDR1 MDHEN and CDR2 SYDVKM come from the germline V gene. Trimming took 2 bases from V and 2 from J, leaving 6 bases between them. The CDR3 spans 13 residues. CDR3 DNA: TGTGCCAGCAGTTTAGGGCGGAACTATGGCTACACCTTC. This gives the protein CASSLGRNYGYTF.

This clone has a handful of counts. The V call is TRBV6-2 or TRBV6-3, the J call TRBJ1-1; D not certain. Between the trimmed V and J ends, which lost 2 bases and 3 bases, there was a span of 4 bases. Germline assignment: CDR1 MNHEY and CDR2 SVGEGT. The CDR3 runs 12 residues. In DNA form, the CDR3 reads TGTGCCAGCAGTTACGGTTACACTGAAGCTTTCTTT. It translates to CASSYGYTEAFF.

The gene calls are TRBV20-1 and TRBJ1-2; TRBD1 is a possible D gene (6 bases). There are 14 residues in the CDR3. The germline V gene encodes CDR1 DFQATT and CDR2 SNEGSKA (reference sequence). Trimming cost V 0 bases and J 5 bases, with 13 bases left between them. CDR3 loop: CSARDLGGPYGYTF. The CDR3 DNA reads TGCAGTGCTAGAGATCTCGGGGGGCCATATGGCTACACCTTC.

This clone was counted a few times. V and J are TRBV11-3 and TRBJ2-2, with D tentatively TRBD1 or TRBD2 (5 bases each). V gave up 5 bases and J gave up 7 bases, with 20 bases separating them. CDR1 is SGHNT, CDR2 YENEEA, per germline. The CDR3 runs to 16 residues. The CDR3 is CASSPPGPLGLGELFF. CDR3 coding DNA: TGTGCCAGCAGCCCTCCGGGACCCCTGGGGCTCGGGGAGCTGTTTTTT.

In this sample, this clone is large (0.1 to 1%). The rearrangement uses TRBV20-1 and TRBJ2-7, with 8 bases fitting TRBD2. The CDR3 sequence is 14 residues long. J was trimmed by 4 bases and V by 3 bases; bases with no gene match: 8. CDR1 is DFQATT, CDR2 SNEGSKA, per germline (reference sequence). The CDR3 region has the DNA TGCAGTGCTAGGGGGGGACTAGACTTATACGAGCAGTACTTC. Translation gives CSARGGLDLYEQYF.

This clone was counted between two and nine times. This same CDR3 is encoded by further DNA sequences in the sample. The gene calls are TRBV27 and TRBJ1-2; D gene uncertain. Trimming stripped 3 bases from V and 1 base from J, with 6 bases between. The CDR3 runs to 13 residues. Germline loops: CDR1 MNHEY, CDR2 SMNVEV (reference sequence). CDR3 sequence (DNA): TGTGCCAGCAGTTTTGAGGGTAACTATGGCTACACCTTC. The encoded protein is CASSFEGNYGYTF.

This sequence joins TRBV5-1 and TRBJ1-3, with 7 nucleotides matching TRBD1. The germline V gene has CDR1 SGHRS and CDR2 YFSETQ. CDR3 length: 16 amino acids. The V and J ends lost 4 bases and 0 bases, in that order; junction bases with no gene match: 7. The CDR3 region has the DNA TGCGCCAGCAGCCCTGGACAGGCGATCTCTGGAAACACCATATATTTT. This codes for CASSPGQAISGNTIYF.